This T cell receptor beta chain was observed in a study of T cells after somatic rescue of genetic block (dated by TCRdb to 2019 to 2021). Context from the whole study: The study assessed how robust, over the long term, a T-cell system was when the system had developed through somatic rescue of a genetic block in T-cell development.

Library preparation employed the immunoSEQ multiplex PCR assay. The source is immuneACCESS, and TCRdb retained only in-frame sequences with V and J called. Part of the clones is not carried over; for the studies checked, unresolved V genes explain less than half of this, and the remainder is unexplained. The sample profile shows tens of thousands of clones; around 89% of them were found once. In total, the top ten clones hold 1.5% to 2% of the sample. CDR1 and CDR2 were assigned from the germline V gene (reference sequence) as SSHAT and FNYEAQ. The CDR3, cysteine through phenylalanine, is 15 amino acids long. Of the read, only the CDR3 DNA is kept; its 45 bases are in frame from base 1. Points on this clone: Its antigen is not yet known. One end of the junction fails to match germline, which may point to a read error.

Sequencing input: peripheral blood mononuclear cells (PBMCs). This receptor was obtained from a woman between 18 and 30 years old. The sequence is built from TRBV7-7 and TRBJ2-2, and 10 junctional nucleotides match TRBD1. The CDR3 protein is CASSSGTGDTGELFF. The bases read TGTGCTAGCAGTTCCGGGACAGGGGACACCGGGGAGCTGTTTTTT.